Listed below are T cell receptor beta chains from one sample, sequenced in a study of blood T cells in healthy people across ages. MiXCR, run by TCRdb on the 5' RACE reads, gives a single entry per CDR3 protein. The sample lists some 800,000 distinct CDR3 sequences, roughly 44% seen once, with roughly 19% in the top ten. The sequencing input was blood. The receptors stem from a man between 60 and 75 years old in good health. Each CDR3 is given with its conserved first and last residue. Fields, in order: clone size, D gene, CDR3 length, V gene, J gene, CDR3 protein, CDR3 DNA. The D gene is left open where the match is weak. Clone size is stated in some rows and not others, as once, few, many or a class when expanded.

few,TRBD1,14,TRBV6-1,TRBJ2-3,CASAGTVTTDTQYF,TGTGCCAGCGCCGGGACAGTGACCACAGATACGCAGTATTTT
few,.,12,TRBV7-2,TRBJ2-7,CASSDFVGEQYF,TGTGCCAGCAGCGACTTCGTCGGCGAGCAGTACTTC
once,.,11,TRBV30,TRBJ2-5,CAESVGETQYF,TGTGCCGAGAGTGTTGGAGAGACCCAGTACTTC
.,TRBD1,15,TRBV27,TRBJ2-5,CASSQSRGLQETQYF,TGTGCCAGCAGTCAAAGCAGGGGGCTCCAAGAGACCCAGTACTTC
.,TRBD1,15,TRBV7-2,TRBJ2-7,CASSLDDRGHYEQYF,TGTGCCAGCAGCTTAGACGACAGGGGCCATTACGAGCAGTACTTC
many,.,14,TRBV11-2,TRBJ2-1,CASSLYQGGNEQFF,TGTGCCAGCAGCTTATACCAGGGCGGCAATGAGCAGTTCTTC
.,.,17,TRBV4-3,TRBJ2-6,CASSQGHSASGANVLTF,TGCGCCAGCAGCCAAGGTCATTCCGCTTCCGGGGCCAACGTCCTGACTTTC
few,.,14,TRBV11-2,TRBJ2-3,CASSRQMGVETQYF,TGTGCCAGCAGCCGGCAGATGGGGGTAGAAACGCAGTATTTT
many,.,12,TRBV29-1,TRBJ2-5,CSVGAAQETQYF,TGCAGCGTTGGGGCAGCCCAAGAGACCCAGTACTTC
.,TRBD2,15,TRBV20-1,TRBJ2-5,CSARDWAGGEETQYF,TGCAGTGCTAGAGATTGGGCGGGGGGAGAAGAGACCCAGTACTTC
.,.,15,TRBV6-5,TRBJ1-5,CASREGGGINQPQHF,TGTGCCAGCAGGGAAGGGGGGGGAATCAATCAGCCCCAGCATTTT
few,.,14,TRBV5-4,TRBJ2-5,CASSPQGTKETQYF,TGTGCCAGCAGCCCCCAGGGGACGAAAGAGACCCAGTACTTC
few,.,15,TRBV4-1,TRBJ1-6,CASSPSGGIVTPLHF,TGCGCCAGCAGCCCCTCAGGAGGAATCGTTACACCCCTCCACTTT
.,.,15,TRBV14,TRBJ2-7,CASSQRDRKGNEQYF,TGTGCCAGCAGCCAAAGGGATCGGAAGGGCAACGAGCAGTACTTC
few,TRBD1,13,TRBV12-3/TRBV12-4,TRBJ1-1,CASSMTGKAEAFF,TGTGCCAGCAGTATGACAGGGAAGGCTGAAGCTTTCTTT
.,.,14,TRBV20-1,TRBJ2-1,CSARGAVGYNEQFF,TGCAGTGCTAGGGGGGCCGTAGGGTACAATGAGCAGTTCTTC
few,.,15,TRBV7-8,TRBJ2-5,CASSRSSYPVETQYF,TGTGCCAGCAGCCGATCTTCCTATCCAGTTGAGACCCAGTACTTC
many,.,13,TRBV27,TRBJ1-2,CASSALQGGGYTF,TGTGCCAGCAGTGCACTCCAGGGTGGCGGCTACACCTTC
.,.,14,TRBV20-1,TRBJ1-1,CSARVPGVNTEAFF,TGCAGTGCTAGAGTCCCAGGGGTGAACACTGAAGCTTTCTTT
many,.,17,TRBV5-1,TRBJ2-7,CASSKQEDPGNPYEQYF,TGCGCCAGCAGCAAACAAGAGGACCCCGGAAATCCCTACGAGCAGTACTTC
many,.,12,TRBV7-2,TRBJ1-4,CASSYLNEKLFF,TGTGCCAGCAGCTATCTGAATGAAAAACTGTTTTTT
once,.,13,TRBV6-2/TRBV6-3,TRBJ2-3,CASRGWDPDTQYF,TGTGCCAGCAGGGGCTGGGACCCAGATACGCAGTATTTT
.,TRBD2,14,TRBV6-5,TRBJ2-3,CASSISGGTDTQYF,TGTGCCAGCAGTATTAGCGGGGGCACAGATACGCAGTATTTT